The 11 T cell receptor beta chains below all came from one sample that was sequenced in a study of T-cell memory formation after mild COVID-19. One entry per CDR3 protein, called by TCRdb with MiXCR from the 5' RACE reads. The sample has 470,000 or so distinct CDR3 sequences, approximately 20% seen once. The sample was PBMCs or a T cell subset sorted from them (not recorded which). The receptor set was obtained from an adult woman who had mild COVID-19 (a few samples of this study predate the infection). Cell type and time point are not known.

As for this clonotype: A read error may account for a junction end that differs from germline. This chain uses TRBV4-2 with TRBJ1-1; D remains ambiguous. The CDR3 spans 14 residues. Germline V lookup: CDR1 LGHNA, CDR2 YNFKEQ. The CDR3 here is CASSKERARTEAFF. As DNA, the CDR3 is TGTGCCAGCAGCAAAGAAAGGGCGCGGACTGAAGCTTTCTTT.

The sample holds a few counts of this clonotype. The CDR3 region has the DNA TGCAGTGCTAGAGAGTTAGGGACGGCCTCTGGGGATACGCAGTATTTT. This sequence encodes CSARELGTASGDTQYF. This chain uses TRBV20-1 with TRBJ2-3; either TRBD1 or TRBD2 may supply D (5 bases each). Trimming left V 0 bases short and J 6 bases short, with 19 bases between. The CDR3 totals 16 residues. Looked up from germline, CDR1 is DFQATT and CDR2 is SNEGSKA (reference sequence).

The J gene is TRBJ2-2, the V gene TRBV15; D is undetermined. V dropped 0 bases and J dropped 1 base, with 6 bases sitting between them. The CDR3 has 15 amino acids. The germline CDR1 and CDR2 sequences are LNHNV and YYDKDF (reference sequence). The CDR3 coding sequence is TGTGCCACCAGCAGAGATTTAGGGAACACCGGGGAGCTGTTTTTT. Translating gives CATSRDLGNTGELFF.

The chain carries TRBV11-3 and TRBJ2-1; 7 nucleotides match TRBD1. This CDR3 spans 14 amino acids. Germline CDR1 and CDR2: SGHNT and YENEEA. J lost 6 bases, V lost 2 bases, and 4 bases had no gene match. The CDR3 DNA follows: TGTGCCAGCAGCTTATGGGACAGCTTCAATGAGCAGTTCTTC. It translates to CASSLWDSFNEQFF.

The chain couples TRBV5-1 to TRBJ2-5; 8 bases are shared with TRBD1. Germline V gene sequence: CDR1 SGHRS, CDR2 YFSETQ. V was pared by 0 bases and J by 4 bases, with 11 bases of the junction left unmatched. This CDR3 has 17 residues. This CDR3 reads CASSLAETGVFGETQYF. The CDR3 DNA reads as TGCGCCAGCAGCTTGGCCGAGACAGGGGTGTTTGGAGAGACCCAGTACTTC. Drawing the rest from reference TRBV5-1 and TRBJ2-5, the complete variable domain is KAGVTQTPRYLIKTRGQQVTLSCSPISGHRSVSWYQQTPGQGLQFLFEYFSETQRNKGNFPGRFSGRQFSNSRSEMNVSTLELGDSALYLCASSLAETGVFGETQYFGPGTRLLVL.

The V gene is TRBV13, the J gene TRBJ2-3; D is unclear. V was cut by 0 bases and J by 6 bases, with 10 bases left in between. Germline V CDR1 and CDR2: PRHDT, FYEKMQ (reference sequence). The CDR3 length is 14 residues. The DNA of the CDR3 is TGTGCCAGCAGCTTAGGACCCAGCCCGGATACGCAGTATTTT. It yields the protein CASSLGPSPDTQYF.

The chain couples TRBV27 to TRBJ2-1; no clear D gene. V was trimmed by 0 bases and J by 7 bases, leaving 16 bases between them. The CDR3 totals 16 residues. The germline V gene has CDR1 MNHEY and CDR2 SMNVEV (reference sequence). The CDR3 nucleotides are TGTGCCAGCAGTTTATCGGGCACCCCCCGCACGAATGAGCAGTTCTTC. Protein: CASSLSGTPRTNEQFF.

The chain recombines TRBV7-3 with TRBJ2-7; 7 bases agree with TRBD2. Germline V gene lookup returns CDR1 SGHTA and CDR2 FQGTGA. The CDR3 is made up of 14 amino acids. Unmatched junction bases numbered 4, after V lost 3 bases and J lost 2 bases. The CDR3 coding sequence is TGTGCCAGCAGCTTGGGACTACCGCCCTACGAGCAGTACTTC. Encoded protein: CASSLGLPPYEQYF.

This clonotype turned up a few times. The CDR3 DNA follows: TGTGCCAGCTCACCATCACAGTCTGAAGCTTTCTTT. This sequence encodes CASSPSQSEAFF. The chain couples TRBV18 to TRBJ1-1, with D unresolved. Germline V gene data show CDR1 as KGHSH and CDR2 as LQKENI. V was cut by 2 bases and J by 6 bases, with 7 bases left in between. The CDR3 runs to 12 residues. The full variable domain, rest sourced from reference TRBV18 and TRBJ1-1, is NAGVMQNPRHLVRRRGQEARLRCSPMKGHSHVYWYRQLPEEGLKFMVYLQKENIIDESGMPKERFSAEFPKEGPSILRIQQVVRGDSAAYFCASSPSQSEAFFGQGTRLTVV.

V is TRBV29-1 and J is TRBJ1-2; 7 bases align to TRBD1. V lost 7 bases to trimming and J lost 5 bases; unmatched junction nucleotides: 10. Germline lookup yields CDR1 SQVTM and CDR2 ANQGSEA. There are 13 residues in the CDR3. The CDR3 here is CSAFPGGTYGYTF. The CDR3 DNA reads as TGCAGCGCCTTTCCAGGGGGAACTTATGGCTACACCTTC.

The chain recombines TRBV18 with TRBJ2-4, with 8 bases that match TRBD1. The CDR3 covers 16 residues. The germline CDR1 and CDR2 sequences are KGHSH and LQKENI. Trimming at V came to 3 bases and at J to 3 bases, leaving 7 bases not matched to a gene. The CDR3 DNA is TGTGCCAGCTCACCCGGACAGGGTGTAGTCAAAAACATTCAGTACTTC. Translating gives CASSPGQGVVKNIQYF.